This T cell receptor beta chain is from a study of blood T cells in healthy people across ages. Broader study findings: A strong correlation between TCR beta diversity and naive T cell percentage was seen. Unknown CMV status may confound age-related changes in expanded clones.

Primed by a sample-barcoded 5' primer and a J-beta primer mix, a second PCR proceeded for 7 to 11 cycles. MiXCR was run by TCRdb on the 5' RACE reads, yielding one entry per CDR3 protein. The sample gives about 1.7 million distinct CDR3 sequences, 28% of which show up once; roughly 8% is in the top ten. Remarks on this clonotype: Its antigen is not known.

Caucasian individuals from Russia who were healthy and aged about 6 to 90 acted as donors. Each sample used at least 6 million PBMCs. The sequencing input was blood. This receptor was identified in a woman in her 30s in good health.

The CDR3 coding sequence is TGTGCCAGCAGCTCCCAAATAAGGAGAGAAGCTTTCTTT. Residues: CASSSQIRREAFF. This rearrangement joins TRBV7-2 to TRBJ1-1; D unclear. This CDR3 is built from 13 residues. CDR1 is SGHTA and CDR2 is FQGNSA in the germline V gene. V lost 4 bases and J lost 8, with 14 bases in between.